This is a list of T cell receptor beta chains from one sample in a study of tumor and adjacent non-tumor tissue in lung cancer. One entry per CDR3 protein results from TCRdb running MiXCR on the multiplex PCR reads. The data hold 90,000 to 100,000 distinct CDR3 sequences, with around three quarters observed a single time. Sequencing input: distant non-tumor lung tissue. These receptors all come from a man aged 60 to 75 with small cell lung cancer. Both conserved end residues are part of each CDR3. D genes are given only for firm matches. Where a row states a size, it is once, few, many or the class of an expanded clone; other rows omit it.

CDR3,DNA,size,J,D,V
CASSQDGNYGYTF,TGCGCCAGCAGCCAAGATGGGAACTATGGCTACACCTTC,medium-sized,TRBJ1-2,.,TRBV4-1
CASIPVTGTGNYGYTF,TGTGCCAGCATCCCCGTCACCGGGACGGGAAACTATGGCTACACCTTC,.,TRBJ1-2,.,TRBV6-5
CAISPYSRTGEQYF,TGTGCCATCAGCCCTTACTCCCGCACGGGGGAGCAGTACTTC,.,TRBJ2-7,.,TRBV11-3
CASTGVLPYEQYF,TGTGCCAGCACTGGCGTACTACCCTACGAGCAGTACTTC,.,TRBJ2-7,.,TRBV6-1
CASSQPIIDTGAFF,TGCGCCAGCAGCCAACCTATAATAGACACTGGAGCTTTCTTT,.,TRBJ1-1,.,TRBV4-1
CAISETDRGLDYTF,TGTGCCATCAGTGAAACGGACAGGGGGCTTGACTACACCTTC,.,TRBJ1-2,TRBD1,TRBV10-3
CASSQDREGTTDTQYF,TGCGCCAGCAGCCAAGATAGAGAGGGCACCACAGATACGCAGTATTTT,.,TRBJ2-3,.,TRBV4-3
CSVAETSNSYNEQFF,TGCAGCGTCGCCGAGACTAGTAACTCCTACAATGAGCAGTTCTTC,many,TRBJ2-1,.,TRBV29-1
CASSRISGEGSPQHF,TGCGCCAGCAGCCGAATTTCAGGGGAAGGATCGCCCCAGCATTTT,many,TRBJ1-5,.,TRBV4-1
CASHRTGRENSGELFF,TGTGCCAGCCATAGGACGGGACGGGAGAACAGCGGGGAGCTGTTTTTT,.,TRBJ2-2,.,TRBV5-4
CASSRTGWNKAFF,TGTGCCAGCAGTAGGACAGGGTGGAATAAAGCTTTTTTT,.,TRBJ1-3,TRBD1,TRBV6-1
CASSLRAAETHYF,TGTGCCAGCAGCTTAAGAGCGGCAGAAACGCATTATTTT,.,TRBJ2-3,.,TRBV7-6
CAGRRESVETQFF,TGTGCCGGCAGGCGGGAGTCGGTAGAGACCCAGTTCTTC,.,TRBJ2-1,TRBD2,TRBV6-1
CARSVGTNTGELFF,TGTGCCCGGAGTGTGGGCACCAACACAGGGGAGCTGTTCTTT,.,TRBJ2-2,TRBD1,TRBV30
CAWRVGLAYEQYF,TGTGCCTGGAGGGTCGGCTTAGCCTACGAGCAGTACTTC,.,TRBJ2-7,.,TRBV30
CAISEDGAVTLYF,TGTGCCATCAGTGAGGATGGAGCAGTTACGCTGTATTTT,.,TRBJ2-3,.,TRBV10-3
CASSRTVLQQNTGELFF,TGTGCCAGCAGCCGTACCGTTTTACAGCAAAACACCGGGGAGCTGTTCTTT,.,TRBJ2-2,.,TRBV11-2
CASKIVGASMDQYF,TGTGCCAGCAAGATAGTGGGAGCCTCTATGGACCAGTACTTC,.,TRBJ2-7,.,TRBV6-2/TRBV6-3
CGSRYSIWGLADDVQFF,TGTGGCAGCCGTTACTCGATCTGGGGACTAGCGGACGATGTGCAGTTCTTC,.,TRBJ2-1,TRBD2,TRBV6-5
CSASRAGWKTQYF,TGCAGCGCCTCTCGTGCAGGGTGGAAGACCCAGTACTTC,.,TRBJ2-5,.,TRBV29-1
CANSLLDNTEAFF,TGCGCCAACAGCTTGTTAGATAACACTGAAGCTTTCTTT,.,TRBJ1-1,.,TRBV5-1
CASCAGTFSIDEQFF,TGTGCCAGCTGTGCCGGGACATTTAGCATCGATGAGCAGTTCTTC,.,TRBJ2-1,.,TRBV6-1
CANTSSAKNIQYF,TGTGCCAACACGAGCTCGGCCAAAAACATTCAGTACTTC,once,TRBJ2-4,.,TRBV2
CASSYSVEGPGSDTQYF,TGTGCCAGCAGTTACTCGGTAGAAGGGCCAGGGTCAGATACGCAGTATTTT,.,TRBJ2-3,.,TRBV6-6
CSAIDLPGTDGYIF,TGCAGTGCTATAGATCTGCCGGGTACCGATGGCTACATCTTC,once,TRBJ1-2,.,TRBV20-1
CASNLETSYEQYF,TGTGCCAGCAACTTAGAAACTAGCTACGAGCAGTATTTC,.,TRBJ2-7,.,TRBV11-3
CANSWTTNCGYTF,TGTGCCAACAGTTGGACGACGAACTGTGGCTACACCTTC,.,TRBJ1-2,.,TRBV6-1
CCVRVEVNTDMQYF,TGCTGCGTTCGGGTAGAGGTAAACACAGATATGCAGTATTTT,once,TRBJ2-3,.,TRBV29-1
CASSSGGGNSNSPLHF,TGTGCCAGCAGTTCCGGGGGGGGAAACTCTAATTCACCCCTCCACTTT,.,TRBJ1-6,.,TRBV6-5
CASSLTRETWKLFF,TGTGCCAGCAGCTTAACGCGGGAGACCTGGAAGCTGTTTTTT,.,TRBJ2-2,TRBD2,TRBV11-2
CSSSLGVSLGGVLFF,TGTTCCAGCAGCTTAGGGGTCTCTTTAGGAGGGGTGCTGTTTTTT,.,TRBJ2-2,.,TRBV11-3
CAGSFVLNSEQFF,TGTGCCGGCAGTTTCGTGCTCAACAGCGAGCAGTTCTTC,.,TRBJ2-1,.,TRBV11-2
CSTSGGNTEAFF,TGTAGTACTAGCGGAGGGAACACTGAAGCTTTCTTC,.,TRBJ1-1,.,TRBV20-1
CACSQSGEQYF,TGTGCCTGTAGTCAATCTGGAGAGCAGTACTTC,.,TRBJ2-7,.,TRBV6-2/TRBV6-3
CASRHQVVDSPYGYTF,TGCGCCAGCAGGCACCAAGTGGTAGACAGCCCATATGGCTACACCTTC,.,TRBJ1-2,.,TRBV4-1